This TCR beta chain was recovered during a study of human T cells and chemical hapten exposure. The study, taken as a whole, reports: TCRs whose frequency exceeded 1 in 1000 remained the same following DPC sensitization.

In the original analysis: Per-sample TCR counts ranged from about 20,000 to 750,000, median 95,638. One entry per CDR3 protein results from TCRdb running MiXCR on the RACE reads. TCRdb assigned the V and J calls; the authors' analysis was not used. The table includes around 80,000 distinct CDR3 sequences, approximately 8% detected once. Time point in this sample: healthy volunteer bleed at 6 weeks. RNA extraction used unfractionated whole blood as the source of total RNA. At least ten counts were recorded for this clonotype. The antigen is undetermined. This CDR3 is built from 16 residues. Looked up from germline, CDR1 is MGHRA and CDR2 is YSYEKL. The V end was cut by 3 bases, the J end by 0 bases, with 14 bases between.

Material for sequencing was whole blood. The sequence was collected from a male donor in good health. Some clones in this sample may be carry-over from other donors' samples. This sequence joins TRBV4-1 and TRBJ1-1; D is perhaps TRBD1 (6 bases). CDR3 nucleotide sequence: TGCGCCAGCAGCCAGGCCCACAGGGTTGTGAACACTGAAGCTTTCTTT. Amino acids: CASSQAHRVVNTEAFF.